This TCR beta chain was observed in a study of cytomegalovirus exposure and HLA in healthy donors. PCR was performed using 60 Vbeta and 13 Jbeta primers. Produced via immunoSEQ multiplex PCR; TCRdb's table is partial and in-frame only. The sample yields 170,000 or so clones, over 70% seen once. Trimming took 4 bases from V and 0 from J, leaving 14 bases between them. The germline V gene encodes CDR1 SNHLY and CDR2 FYNNEI. The CDR3 extends over 16 amino acids. The TCR comes from a woman aged 45-65 years in good health and CMV-seropositive. The chain employs TRBV2 and TRBJ2-3; D might be TRBD2 (6 bases). Sequenced material: PBMCs. CDR3 amino acids: CASSGVSGFSTDTQYF. CDR3 nucleotides: TGTGCCAGCAGTGGGGTTAGCGGATTCAGCACAGATACGCAGTATTTT.